The 7 T cell receptor beta chains given below trace back to one sample, sequenced in a study of blood T cell repertoires in COVID-19. The data were produced by immunoSEQ multiplex PCR, yet TCRdb's version contains in-frame clones alone and is incomplete. The sample holds approximately 220,000 clones, approximately 90% seen once. The material sequenced was peripheral blood. These TCRs come from a man in his 60s who had recovered from COVID-19.

The gene calls are TRBV4-1 and TRBJ2-7, with 11 bases that match TRBD2. V shed 2 bases and J 2 bases; nucleotides not matched to a gene: 2. Germline assignment: CDR1 MGHRA and CDR2 YSYEKL. The CDR3 loop spans 15 amino acids. The CDR3 DNA sequence: TGCGCCAGCAGCCAATTACTAGCGGGGGCCTACGAGCAGTACTTC. Protein: CASSQLLAGAYEQYF.

The V call is TRBV12-3 or TRBV12-4, the J call TRBJ1-2; perhaps TRBD1 as D (5 bases). The CDR3 consists of 13 residues. V was pared by 6 bases and J by 8 bases, with 16 bases between. This CDR3 reads CASSRDPGFGYTF. The CDR3 DNA follows: TGTGCCAGCAGCCGCGACCCAGGGTTCGGCTACACCTTC.

The gene calls are TRBV4-1 and TRBJ1-2; D unclear. Germline V gives CDR1 MGHRA, CDR2 YSYEKL. V dropped 0 bases and J dropped 7 bases, with 12 bases sitting between them. This CDR3 comprises 14 residues. The CDR3 sequence is CASSQDSGWGGYTF. For the CDR3, the DNA is TGCGCCAGCAGCCAAGATTCGGGATGGGGTGGCTACACCTTC.

V gene TRBV11-2 combines with J gene TRBJ2-3; 8 bases match TRBD2. V lost 5 bases to trimming and J lost 2 bases; unmatched junction nucleotides: 3. Germline V gene lookup returns CDR1 SGHAT and CDR2 FQNNGV. CDR3 length: 14 residues. The CDR3 region has the DNA TGTGCCAGCAGCATTAGCGGGATCACAGATACGCAGTATTTT. Translating it yields CASSISGITDTQYF.

This sequence joins TRBV6-5 and TRBJ2-7, with D possibly TRBD2 on 6 matching bases. The CDR3 spans 14 residues. The germline gives CDR1 MNHEY, CDR2 SVGAGI. The V end was cut by 10 bases, the J end by 5 bases, with 21 bases between. The CDR3 region is CATLGLGWGDEQYF. The CDR3 nucleotides are TGTGCCACCCTCGGCCTCGGATGGGGGGACGAGCAGTACTTC.

This rearrangement joins TRBV4-2 to TRBJ1-5; weak D call: TRBD1 (6 bases). Germline CDR1 LGHNA, CDR2 YNFKEQ. The CDR3 runs 16 residues. V was pared by 3 bases and J by 6 bases, with 18 bases between. The CDR3 here is CASSQSLGGVGQPQHF. The CDR3 nucleotides read TGTGCCAGCAGCCAGAGCCTAGGGGGAGTGGGTCAGCCCCAGCATTTT.

The gene calls are TRBV11-3 and TRBJ2-6; no firm D call. The CDR3 covers 13 residues. The V end was cut by 8 bases, the J end by 2 bases, with 7 bases between. CDR1 and CDR2 from the germline V gene are SGHNT and YENEEA. CDR3 protein: CASRRTGANVLTF. The CDR3 coding sequence is TGTGCCAGCCGCAGAACTGGGGCCAACGTCCTGACTTTC.